These T cell receptor beta chains were read from a single sample in a study of shared clonotypes between healthy human individuals. This table comes from immunoSEQ multiplex PCR, and its TCRdb copy is limited to in-frame clones, with some not included. The sample has 450,000 to 500,000 clones, roughly 80% seen once. The specimen sequenced was PBMCs. These receptors all stem from a woman between 40 and 55 years old in good health. Some clones in this sample may be carry-over from other donors' samples. Both conserved end residues are part of each CDR3. A D gene is named only where the DNA matches it firmly. For some rows the clone size is stated as once, few or many, or as a class when expanded; others skip it.

V	J	D	size	DNA	CDR3
TRBV9	TRBJ2-5	.	.	TGTGCCAGCAGCGTAGGACAGAAGGAGACCCAGTACTTC	CASSVGQKETQYF
TRBV18	TRBJ2-7	TRBD2	.	TGTGCCAGCTCACCACCGGGACTAGCGGGAGCCGGCGAGCAGTACTTC	CASSPPGLAGAGEQYF
TRBV6-6	TRBJ2-7	TRBD1	.	TGTGCCAGCACCAGGACAGGGGGCTTCTACGAGCAGTACTTC	CASTRTGGFYEQYF
TRBV2	TRBJ1-5	.	.	TGTGCCACCGCTGGGGGCGGCAATCAGCCCCAGCATTTT	CATAGGGNQPQHF
TRBV30	TRBJ2-7	.	.	TGTGCCTGGAGCCTCGGGCGAGGTAACCACGAGCAGTACTTC	CAWSLGRGNHEQYF
TRBV7-2	TRBJ2-2	.	.	TGTGCCAGCAGCTTTAGGACAGCGAACACCGGGGAGCTGTTTTTT	CASSFRTANTGELFF
TRBV4-3	TRBJ2-7	TRBD1	.	TGCGCCAGCAGCCAAGAAGGAGACAGGGGCGGCCAGCAGTACTTC	CASSQEGDRGGQQYF
TRBV6-6	TRBJ2-1	.	.	TGTGCCAGCAGTGCGACCCGGACCTACAATGAGCAGTTCTTC	CASSATRTYNEQFF
TRBV11-2	TRBJ1-1	TRBD1	.	TGTGCCAGCAGCCGGACAGGGTACCTCGCCTTGAACACTGAAGCTTTCTTT	CASSRTGYLALNTEAFF
TRBV27	TRBJ2-7	TRBD2	.	TGTGCCAGCAGTTTGACGGCTAGCGGGTTGAACGAGCAGTACTTC	CASSLTASGLNEQYF
TRBV19	TRBJ2-1	TRBD2	.	TGTGCCAGTAGTCCTCAAGCGGGGCCGTACAATGAGCAGTTCTTC	CASSPQAGPYNEQFF
TRBV14	TRBJ2-3	TRBD2	.	TGTGCCAGCAGCCCCCTGCGGGGGAGTGCGACAGATACGCAGTATTTT	CASSPLRGSATDTQYF
TRBV6-5	TRBJ1-1	.	few	TGTGCCAGCAGTTACTCAGACGACCGAGCAACTGAAGCTTTCTTT	CASSYSDDRATEAFF
TRBV6-4	TRBJ2-7	TRBD2	.	TGTGCCAGCAGGGGAGGCGGGAGATCCTACGAGCAGTACTTC	CASRGGGRSYEQYF
TRBV28	TRBJ2-4	.	.	TGTGCCAGCAGTCCCCTGGGCAACCAAAACATTCAGTACTTC	CASSPLGNQNIQYF
TRBV4-2	TRBJ2-6	.	.	TGTGCCAGCAGCCAATCAGGGAGCTCTGGGGCCAACGTCCTGACTTTC	CASSQSGSSGANVLTF
TRBV5-1	TRBJ2-7	.	.	TGCGCCAGCAGCTTGAGGGTTAGCTCCTACGAGCAGTACTTC	CASSLRVSSYEQYF
TRBV28	TRBJ2-1	.	.	TGTGCCAGCACCCTCATTGGTTCCTACAATGAGCAGTTCTTC	CASTLIGSYNEQFF
TRBV30	TRBJ2-3	.	.	TGTGCCTGGTCGCAGGGACCTGGAACAGATACGCAGTATTTT	CAWSQGPGTDTQYF
TRBV6-5	TRBJ2-7	.	many	TGTGCCAGCACCCCTCCTTCCGGGTCACTCTACGAGCAGTACTTC	CASTPPSGSLYEQYF
TRBV20-1	TRBJ2-1	TRBD2	.	TGCAGTGCTGATACTAGCGGGGCGCAGTTCTTC	CSADTSGAQFF
TRBV18	TRBJ2-1	.	.	TGTGCCAGCTCACCTCCGCCTGACTACAATGAGCAGTTCTTC	CASSPPPDYNEQFF
TRBV6-1	TRBJ1-1	TRBD1	many	TGTGCCAGCAGCAGGGGGTTCAACACTGAAGCTTTCTTT	CASSRGFNTEAFF
TRBV4-1	TRBJ2-1	TRBD2	.	TGCGCCAGCAGCCCTAGCGGGACCTTATACAATGAGCAGTTCTTC	CASSPSGTLYNEQFF
TRBV4-1	TRBJ1-2	.	.	TGCGCCAGCAGCCAAGGAAACAGGGCGGACTATGGCTACACCTTC	CASSQGNRADYGYTF
TRBV30	TRBJ2-1	TRBD1	many	TGTGCCTGGAGTGGGGGACAGGGGGCACGATCCTACAATGAGCAGTTCTTC	CAWSGGQGARSYNEQFF
TRBV5-1	TRBJ2-5	TRBD2	few	TGCGCCAGCAGCTCGTATACTAGCGGGAGGGCCGAGGAGACCCAGTACTTC	CASSSYTSGRAEETQYF
TRBV5-1	TRBJ1-2	.	.	TGCGCCAGCAGCTTAATTGGGGCAGGGGAAATTTATGGCTACACCTTC	CASSLIGAGEIYGYTF
TRBV2	TRBJ2-6	.	.	TGTGCCAGCAGGCTCGGGGCCAACGTCCTGACTTTC	CASRLGANVLTF
TRBV30	TRBJ1-1	.	.	TGTGCCTGGCACGGGCGCATGAACACTGAAGCTTTCTTT	CAWHGRMNTEAFF
TRBV19	TRBJ1-1	.	.	TGTGCCAGTAGTGACAGGCGGAACACTGAAGCTTTCTTT	CASSDRRNTEAFF
TRBV29-1	TRBJ2-7	.	.	TGCAGCGTCTCCGGGGGACAGAGATACGAGCAGTACTTC	CSVSGGQRYEQYF
TRBV2	TRBJ1-1	.	.	TGTGCCAGCCTCGGTGGGGTCCCGGGCACTGAAGCTTTCTTT	CASLGGVPGTEAFF
TRBV5-1	TRBJ2-1	.	.	TGCGCCAGCAGCTTCTCTAGCAGACCCTCCTACAATGAGCAGTTCTTC	CASSFSSRPSYNEQFF
TRBV9	TRBJ2-2	.	.	TGTGCCAGCAGCGTAGCCAACGCCGGGGAGCTGTTTTTT	CASSVANAGELFF
TRBV11-3	TRBJ2-5	.	.	TGTGCCAGCAGCCCCCGAGGGGGCGGGAGTGAGACCCAGTACTTC	CASSPRGGGSETQYF
TRBV6-6	TRBJ2-2	.	.	TGTGCCAGCAGTTACATCGGACGAAGCCCAACCGGGGAGCTGTTTTTT	CASSYIGRSPTGELFF
TRBV25-1	TRBJ2-5	.	.	TGTGCCAGCAGTGAAAGAGGCAGACAAGAGACCCAGTACTTC	CASSERGRQETQYF
TRBV27	TRBJ1-2	TRBD1	once	TGTGCCACCCCCCTTCGTCGACAGGGGATCGATGGCTACACCTTC	CATPLRRQGIDGYTF
TRBV19	TRBJ2-3	TRBD2	few	TGTGCCAGTAGTATGCCTTCGGCGGGAGGGAGGGGAGATACGCAGTATTTT	CASSMPSAGGRGDTQYF
TRBV28	TRBJ1-5	.	.	TGTGCCAGCCGCACCCCCGGCAGAGGGAGCAATCAGCCCCAGCATTTT	CASRTPGRGSNQPQHF
TRBV7-2	TRBJ2-1	.	.	TGTGCCAGCAGCTTAGTGGTCATGGCCACAACCTCCTACAATGAGCAGTTCTTC	CASSLVVMATTSYNEQFF
TRBV10-1	TRBJ1-1	.	.	TGCGCCAGCAGCTTACGGGGGGGTACTGAAGCTTTCTTT	CASSLRGGTEAFF
TRBV19	TRBJ1-4	TRBD1	few	TGTGCCAGCTGGGACAGCGCTACGGGAAGTGAAAAACTGTTTTTT	CASWDSATGSEKLFF
TRBV30	TRBJ2-7	TRBD1	.	TGTGCCTGGACTGGGGGACAGAGTTCCTACGAGCAGTACTTC	CAWTGGQSSYEQYF
TRBV28	TRBJ2-1	TRBD2	.	TGTGCCACCTCCCTAGCGGGGGGAGGAGAGCAGTTCTTC	CATSLAGGGEQFF
TRBV5-4	TRBJ2-5	TRBD2	.	TGTGCCAGCAGCCGAAGAGCGGGAGTGGAAGAGACCCAGTACTTC	CASSRRAGVEETQYF
TRBV4-2	TRBJ2-5	.	many	TGTGCCAGCAGCGACCCGGGGGAGACCCAGTACTTC	CASSDPGETQYF
TRBV5-1	TRBJ2-7	.	.	TGCGCCAGCAGCTTGCAGGGGCCCTACGAGCAGTACTTC	CASSLQGPYEQYF
TRBV30	TRBJ2-6	.	.	TGTGCCTGGAGTCGAAACGAATCCGAGGTGTCTGGGGCCAACGTCCTGACTTTC	CAWSRNESEVSGANVLTF
TRBV9	TRBJ2-7	.	.	TGTGCCAGCAGCGTAGAGGGGGACACCTACGAGCAGTACTTC	CASSVEGDTYEQYF
TRBV7-3	TRBJ2-7	TRBD2	.	TGTGCCAGCAGCTTAAGGGCTAGCGGGCCCTCCTACGAGCAGTACTTC	CASSLRASGPSYEQYF
TRBV10-3	TRBJ2-7	.	.	TGTGCCATCAATACCAGGGTAGACTCCTACGAGCAGTACTTC	CAINTRVDSYEQYF
TRBV5-1	TRBJ2-3	.	.	TGCGTACCGGGTTTTCCAGATACGCAGTATTTT	CVPGFPDTQYF
TRBV7-2	TRBJ1-1	.	many	TGTGCCAGCAGCCCCATGACCAGGGGCTGGGACACTGAAGCTTTCTTT	CASSPMTRGWDTEAFF
TRBV18	TRBJ2-1	.	.	TGTGCCAGCTCACCTAGGGGGGAGTGGGACAATGAGCAGTTCTTC	CASSPRGEWDNEQFF
TRBV28	TRBJ2-7	.	.	TGTGCCAGCAGCCGACCGCCCCCCTACGAGCAGTACTTC	CASSRPPPYEQYF